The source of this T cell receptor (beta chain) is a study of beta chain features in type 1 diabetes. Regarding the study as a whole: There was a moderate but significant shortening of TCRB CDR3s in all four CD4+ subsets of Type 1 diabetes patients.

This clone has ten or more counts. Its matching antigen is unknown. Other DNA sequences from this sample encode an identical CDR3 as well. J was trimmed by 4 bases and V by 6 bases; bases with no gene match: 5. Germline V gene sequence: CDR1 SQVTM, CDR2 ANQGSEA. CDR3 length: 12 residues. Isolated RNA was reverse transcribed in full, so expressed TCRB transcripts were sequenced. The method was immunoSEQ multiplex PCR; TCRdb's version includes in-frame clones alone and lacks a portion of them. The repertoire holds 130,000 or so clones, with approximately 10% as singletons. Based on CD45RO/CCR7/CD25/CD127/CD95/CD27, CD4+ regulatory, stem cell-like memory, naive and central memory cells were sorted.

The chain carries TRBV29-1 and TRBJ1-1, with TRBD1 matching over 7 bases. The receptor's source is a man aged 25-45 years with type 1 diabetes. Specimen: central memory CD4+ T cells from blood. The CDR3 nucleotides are TGCAGCGTAGGGGGCAGGGGCACTGAAGCTTTCTTT. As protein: CSVGGRGTEAFF.